This T cell receptor beta chain was sequenced during a study of neurological immune-mediated disorders. One entry per CDR3 protein results from TCRdb running MiXCR on the 5' RACE reads. Here the sample spans about 80,000 distinct CDR3 sequences, 5% to 6.5% being singletons. At least ten counts were recorded for this clonotype. This CDR3 has 17 residues. V was clipped by 2 bases and J by 6 bases; unmatched bases: 16. Looked up from germline, CDR1 is SGHVS and CDR2 is FQNEAQ. Time point specified: longitudinal time-point 2. Preparation of the unsorted libraries drew on 2 million PBMCs stored at -80 C. The sequenced sample consisted of PBMCs. The chain combines TRBV7-8 with TRBJ2-7; 7 bases are shared with TRBD2. The TCR was taken from a woman in her sixties or seventies with multiple sclerosis. CDR3 protein: CASSLSQSLAAAFEQYF. The CDR3 region has the DNA TGTGCCAGCAGCTTAAGTCAAAGTCTAGCGGCCGCTTTCGAGCAGTACTTC.